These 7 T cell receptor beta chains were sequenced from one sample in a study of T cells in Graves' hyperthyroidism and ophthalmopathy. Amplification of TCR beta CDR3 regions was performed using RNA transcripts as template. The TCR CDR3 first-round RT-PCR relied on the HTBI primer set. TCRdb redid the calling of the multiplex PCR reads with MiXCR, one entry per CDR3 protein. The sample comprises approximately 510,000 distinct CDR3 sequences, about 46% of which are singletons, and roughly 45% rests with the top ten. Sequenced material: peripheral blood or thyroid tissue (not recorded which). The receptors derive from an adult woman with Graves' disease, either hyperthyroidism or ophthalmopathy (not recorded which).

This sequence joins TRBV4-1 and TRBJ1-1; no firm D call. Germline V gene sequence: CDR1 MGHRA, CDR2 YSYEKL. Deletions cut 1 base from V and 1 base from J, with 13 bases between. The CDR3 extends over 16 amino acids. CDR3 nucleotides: TGCGCCAGCAGCCAAGTCCTGGGATTTGGGAACACTGAAGCTTTCTTT. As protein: CASSQVLGFGNTEAFF.

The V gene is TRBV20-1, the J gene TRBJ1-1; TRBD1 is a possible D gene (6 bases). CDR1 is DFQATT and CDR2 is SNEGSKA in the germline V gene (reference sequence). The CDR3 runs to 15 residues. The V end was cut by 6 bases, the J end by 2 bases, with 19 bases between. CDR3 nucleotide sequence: TGCAGTGCGGTCGAGGGGGGGTACGGAAACACTGAAGCTTTCTTT. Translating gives CSAVEGGYGNTEAFF.

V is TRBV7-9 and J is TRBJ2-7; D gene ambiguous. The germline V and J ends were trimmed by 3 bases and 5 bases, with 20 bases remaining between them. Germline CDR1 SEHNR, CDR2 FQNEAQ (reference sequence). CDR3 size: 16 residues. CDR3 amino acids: CASSFPFNVAFDEQYF. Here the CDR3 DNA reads TGTGCCAGCAGCTTTCCTTTTAATGTGGCCTTTGACGAGCAGTACTTC.

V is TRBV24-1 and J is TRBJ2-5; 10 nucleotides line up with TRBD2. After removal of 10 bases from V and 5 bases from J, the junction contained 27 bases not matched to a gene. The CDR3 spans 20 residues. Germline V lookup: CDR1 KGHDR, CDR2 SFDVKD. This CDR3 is CATTDRRFAEAGGPRETQYF. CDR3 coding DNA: TGTGCCACTACGGACAGACGTTTCGCTGAAGCGGGAGGGCCTAGGGAGACCCAGTACTTC.

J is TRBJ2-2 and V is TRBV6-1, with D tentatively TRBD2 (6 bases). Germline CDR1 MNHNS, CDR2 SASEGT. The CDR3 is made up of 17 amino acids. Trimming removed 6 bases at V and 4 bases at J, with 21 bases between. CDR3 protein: CASRASTGLETTGELFF. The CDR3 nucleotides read TGTGCCAGCAGGGCCAGCACGGGACTGGAAACCACCGGGGAGCTGTTTTTT.

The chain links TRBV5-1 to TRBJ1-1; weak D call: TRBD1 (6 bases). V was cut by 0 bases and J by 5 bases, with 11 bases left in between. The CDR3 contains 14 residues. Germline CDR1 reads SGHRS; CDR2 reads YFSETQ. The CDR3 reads CASSLAGVGTEAFF. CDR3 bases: TGCGCCAGCAGCTTGGCAGGGGTGGGAACTGAAGCTTTCTTT.

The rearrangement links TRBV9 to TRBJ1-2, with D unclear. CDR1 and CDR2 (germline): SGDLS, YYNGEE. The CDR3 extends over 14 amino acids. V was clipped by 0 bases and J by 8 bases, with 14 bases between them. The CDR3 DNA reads TGTGCCAGCAGCGTAGATTGGGGTTCTGGCGGCTACACCTTC. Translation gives CASSVDWGSGGYTF.